The entry below gives a single T cell receptor beta chain sequence along with its context. Its antigen is undetermined. The data were taken from a study of CD8+ T cells in alopecia areata. Study-wide points: Clonality exceeded that of normal scalp in lesional scalp, most notably in alopecia totalis/universalis. There was only one nonresponder, so it was unclear how baseline CD8+ expansion relates to response.

Trimming took 3 bases from V and 3 from J, leaving 14 bases between them. Per germline, CDR1 ENHRY and CDR2 SYGVKD. The CDR3 totals 15 residues. RNA extraction and reverse transcription yielded cDNA as sequencing template. Libraries were prepared by immunoSEQ multiplex PCR; TCRdb keeps only in-frame clonotypes and omits some of them. The data contain about 180,000 clones, about 48% of them singletons. Treatment here: oral pan-JAK inhibitor, 5-10 mg twice daily. The chain links TRBV10-3 to TRBJ1-2, with a tentative D call TRBD1 (5 bases). This clonotype was sampled from a human donor with alopecia areata. Sequenced material: CD8+ T cells sorted from blood, taken at week 24, from a patient treated with tofacitinib. The CDR3 bases are TGTGCCATCAGTGATAACGAGGGGCCCTACTATGGCTACACCTTC. As protein: CAISDNEGPYYGYTF.